This passage covers 30 T cell receptor beta chains from one sample sequenced in a study of spatial heterogeneity in lung cancer. TCRdb re-called the 5' RACE reads through MiXCR, storing one row per CDR3 protein. The sample shows more than 15,000 distinct CDR3 sequences, over 15% of them seen only once. The sample's time point: blood at routine non-recurrence follow-up after resection. Sample: PBMCs, taken at follow-up. These receptors originate from a male donor with early-stage non-small cell lung cancer.

This clonotype was seen more than once but under ten times. The chain combines TRBV20-1 with TRBJ2-1; 12 nucleotides line up with TRBD2. CDR3 length: 16 amino acids. Germline loops: CDR1 DFQATT, CDR2 SNEGSKA (reference sequence). The J segment lost 4 bases and the V segment lost 6 bases, leaving 10 bases of the junction unmatched. For the CDR3, the DNA is TGCAGTGCAGTGGGTGGAACTAGCGGGGGGTACAATGAGCAGTTCTTC. It translates to CSAVGGTSGGYNEQFF.

This clonotype is termed medium-sized. This rearrangement joins TRBV11-1 to TRBJ2-7; TRBD1 aligns across 9 bases. The CDR3 extends over 15 amino acids. Germline trimming cut 1 base from V and 0 bases from J; bases unmatched to any gene: 1. Per the germline V gene, CDR1 is SGHAT and CDR2 is FQDESV (reference sequence). CDR3 protein: CASSLVDRGSYEQYF. The CDR3 nucleotides read TGTGCCAGCAGCTTAGTGGACAGGGGCTCCTACGAGCAGTACTTC.

The rearrangement links TRBV29-1 to TRBJ2-1; no clear D. CDR1 SQVTM and CDR2 ANQGSEA come from the germline V gene. The CDR3 is 13 residues long. V shed 8 bases and J shed 7 bases, with 18 bases lying between them. This chain's CDR3 is CSSSLGYENEQFF. The CDR3 bases are TGCAGCTCCTCTTTGGGTTACGAAAATGAGCAGTTCTTC.

Relative to its sample, this clonotype is medium-sized. The chain joins TRBV6-5 to TRBJ2-1; D is uncertain. The CDR3 is made up of 14 amino acids. Germline V CDR1 and CDR2: MNHEY, SVGAGI. V was cut by 0 bases and J by 2 bases, with 5 bases left in between. The CDR3 coding sequence is TGTGCCAGCAGTTACTCCGACCCCTACAATGAGCAGTTCTTC. Translated: CASSYSDPYNEQFF.

In its sample, this clonotype was seen a few times. This sequence joins TRBV4-3 and TRBJ2-1, with TRBD2 identical over 11 bases. With 2 bases clipped from V and 8 bases from J, the junction kept 8 bases outside the gene matches. The CDR3 totals 16 residues. Per the germline V gene, CDR1 is LGHNA and CDR2 is YSLEER. The chain's CDR3 is CASSQRNSGGVDEQFF. In DNA form, the CDR3 reads TGCGCCAGCAGCCAAAGGAATAGCGGGGGGGTCGATGAGCAGTTCTTC.

The sample holds many counts of this clonotype. The chain combines TRBV18 with TRBJ2-1, with 11 bases lining up with TRBD1. The CDR3 has 18 amino acids. From germline, CDR1 is KGHSH and CDR2 LQKENI. Trimming cost V 3 bases and J 0 bases; bases outside gene matches: 7. This CDR3 reads CASSPSDRGLSSYNEQFF. The CDR3 region has the DNA TGTGCCAGCTCACCCTCGGACAGGGGGCTGAGCTCCTACAATGAGCAGTTCTTC.

This clonotype occurred a few times. The chain combines TRBV20-1 with TRBJ2-5, with a possible D match to TRBD2 (5 bases). CDR1 DFQATT and CDR2 SNEGSKA come from the germline V gene (reference sequence). There are 13 residues in the CDR3. V shed 5 bases and J shed 5 bases, with 15 bases lying between them. As DNA, the CDR3 is TGCAGTGCTCGACGGGGTTACGGGGAGACCCAGTACTTC. This gives the protein CSARRGYGETQYF.

This clonotype ranks as medium-sized. CDR3 sequence reads: CASSQEWDRGRYEQYF. The CDR3 DNA reads as TGCGCCAGCAGCCAAGAATGGGACAGGGGAAGATACGAGCAGTACTTC. The chain is built from TRBV4-1 and TRBJ2-7, with 10 bases aligning to TRBD1. Germline trimming cut 0 bases from V and 4 bases from J; bases unmatched to any gene: 6. Germline loops: CDR1 MGHRA, CDR2 YSYEKL. The CDR3 runs to 16 residues.

This clonotype is medium-sized (0.01 to 0.1%). The chain links TRBV11-2 to TRBJ1-2; D possibly corresponds to TRBD1 (5 bases). Per germline, CDR1 SGHAT and CDR2 FQNNGV. The CDR3 length is 15 residues. The germline V and J ends were trimmed by 1 base and 7 bases, with 16 bases remaining between them. CDR3 protein: CASSLVRGRGSGYTF. The DNA of the CDR3 is TGTGCCAGCAGCTTAGTCCGGGGAAGGGGTAGTGGCTACACCTTC.

The chain carries TRBV4-1 and TRBJ2-3; 7 positions agree with TRBD1. V was clipped by 1 base and J by 1 base; unmatched bases: 5. Germline V gene sequence: CDR1 MGHRA, CDR2 YSYEKL. The CDR3 loop spans 16 amino acids. In DNA form, the CDR3 reads TGCGCCAGCAGCCAAGGGGACAGTCAACGCACAGATACGCAGTATTTT. It yields the protein CASSQGDSQRTDTQYF.

Remarks on this clonotype: A much bigger clone sits one base away, suggesting this may be a read error. A read error is likely, as this CDR3 ends without the conserved phenylalanine or tryptophan. V usage is TRBV11-2 and J usage is TRBJ2-5; D is ambiguous. V lost 5 bases and J lost 5, with 12 bases in between. CDR3 size: 13 residues. Germline V gives CDR1 SGHAT, CDR2 FQNNGV. CDR3 amino acids: CASSEDGGETQYV. CDR3 DNA sequence: TGTGCCAGCAGCGAAGACGGTGGGGAGACCCAGTACGTC.

Note on this clonotype: A much larger clone lies one base from this, so it may be a read error. V usage is TRBV4-1 and J usage is TRBJ2-1, with no clear D. Trimming took 1 base from V and 11 from J, leaving 15 bases between them. The CDR3 is 14 amino acids. Germline-derived CDR1 and CDR2 are MGHRA and YSYEKL. DNA of the CDR3: TGCGCCAGCAGCCAAGTTTACCAGGATAATAAGCAGTTCTTC. Translating gives CASSQVYQDNKQFF.

There are a few counts of this clonotype. This chain uses TRBV7-9 with TRBJ2-2, with 11 bases matching TRBD1. Germline V CDR1 and CDR2: SEHNR, FQNEAQ (reference sequence). V lost 6 bases to trimming and J lost 4 bases; unmatched junction nucleotides: 4. The CDR3 is made up of 15 amino acids. CDR3 protein: CASRPGTGGTGELFF. DNA for the CDR3: TGTGCCAGCAGACCAGGGACAGGGGGCACCGGGGAGCTGTTTTTT.

Comments on this clonotype: A much larger clone differs from this one at a single base, so this may be a read error. V and J are TRBV19 and TRBJ2-4; D gene ambiguous. Germline V gene data show CDR1 as LNHDA and CDR2 as SQIVND (reference sequence). Trimming took 5 bases from V and 10 from J, leaving 15 bases between them. This CDR3 spans 13 amino acids. CDR3 in amino acids: CASSADFRKIQYF. CDR3 coding DNA: TGTGCCAGTAGTGCAGATTTTCGGAAGATTCAGTACTTC.

The genes are TRBV20-1 and TRBJ1-4; D gene uncertain. Trimming left V 0 bases short and J 0 bases short, with 8 bases between. In germline, CDR1 is DFQATT, CDR2 SNEGSKA (reference sequence). The length of the CDR3 is 15 residues. CDR3 nucleotide sequence: TGCAGTGCTAGAGATGGCGGAGCAACTAATGAAAAACTGTTTTTT. As protein: CSARDGGATNEKLFF.

In this sample, this clonotype turned up a few times. This sequence joins TRBV7-3 and TRBJ2-3; the D is unclear. V was cut by 2 bases and J by 5 bases, with 11 bases left in between. This CDR3 comprises 14 residues. Germline V lookup: CDR1 SGHTA, CDR2 FQGTGA. The CDR3 reads CASSLGIGLDTQYF. For the CDR3, the DNA is TGTGCCAGCAGCTTAGGTATCGGGTTAGATACGCAGTATTTT.

This clonotype appeared many times. The chain uses TRBV7-2 and TRBJ2-2; 8 nucleotides agree with TRBD2. CDR1 is SGHTA, CDR2 FQGNSA, per germline. V was clipped by 5 bases and J by 3 bases; unmatched bases: 14. The CDR3 has 18 residues. For the CDR3, the DNA is TGTGCCAGCAGCCTAGGTAGCGGGGCGGGCAGTTACACCGGGGAGCTGTTTTTT. Translating it yields CASSLGSGAGSYTGELFF.

This clonotype was seen more than once but under ten times. The chain links TRBV6-5 to TRBJ1-5; a possible D gene is TRBD1 (5 bases). There are 15 residues in the CDR3. V was trimmed by 0 bases and J by 1 base, leaving 7 bases between them. From germline, CDR1 is MNHEY and CDR2 SVGAGI. CDR3 protein: CASSYSRQSNQPQHF. The CDR3 region has the DNA TGTGCCAGCAGTTACTCTCGACAGAGCAATCAGCCCCAGCATTTT.

This clonotype was picked up a small number of times. The rearrangement joins TRBV21-1 to TRBJ2-7. TRBV21-1 is annotated as a pseudogene. The CDR3 runs to 11 residues. As DNA, the CDR3 is TGTGCCAGCAGCATCACCAGGTGGCAGTACTTC. Residues: CASSITRWQYF.

This chain links TRBV7-2 with TRBJ1-3; 8 bases align to TRBD1. The germline V gene has CDR1 SGHTA and CDR2 FQGNSA. Germline trimming cut 5 bases from V and 1 base from J; bases unmatched to any gene: 7. The CDR3 is 16 amino acids. The DNA of the CDR3 is TGTGCCAGCAGCCCGCAGACAGGGGCTTCTGGAAACACCATATATTTT. Translating it yields CASSPQTGASGNTIYF.

This clonotype is medium-sized in the sample. V gene TRBV5-4 combines with J gene TRBJ2-5, with 10 nucleotides matching TRBD2. J was trimmed by 4 bases and V by 9 bases; bases with no gene match: 12. The CDR3 loop spans 15 amino acids. Germline CDR1 is SGHNT and CDR2 is YYREEE (reference sequence). CDR3 amino acids: CATQVAGGEGETQYF. The CDR3 DNA sequence: TGTGCCACCCAGGTAGCGGGAGGCGAGGGAGAGACCCAGTACTTC.

This clonotype was recorded at least ten times. This chain's CDR3 is CASTPGTAYGYTF. For the CDR3, the DNA is TGTGCCAGCACCCCCGGGACAGCCTATGGCTACACCTTC. V usage is TRBV27 and J usage is TRBJ1-2; 7 bases agree with TRBD1. The junction had 6 bases not matched to a gene; V was cut back by 7 bases and J by 4 bases. The CDR3 has 13 residues. Germline V CDR1 and CDR2: MNHEY, SMNVEV (reference sequence).

The chain employs TRBV20-1 and TRBJ2-6, with 9 nucleotides matching TRBD1. The CDR3 covers 16 residues. Losses at the gene ends were 6 bases for V and 0 bases for J; bases not matched to a gene: 6. The germline V gene has CDR1 DFQATT and CDR2 SNEGSKA (reference sequence). In DNA form, the CDR3 reads TGCAGTGCCGACGGGACAGGGAGCTCTGGGGCCAACGTCCTGACTTTC. Encoded protein: CSADGTGSSGANVLTF.

As to this clonotype: This may be a read error: a much more frequent sequence differs by one nucleotide. The CDR3: CASSEETQYF. The CDR3 DNA follows: TGTGCCAGCAGTGAAGAGACCCAGTACTTC. This rearrangement joins TRBV2 to TRBJ2-5; D unclear. V lost 1 base, J lost 6 bases, and 0 bases lay in between. Germline lookup yields CDR1 SNHLY and CDR2 FYNNEI. The length of the CDR3 is 10 residues.

The table lists this clonotype with a few counts. CDR3 amino acids: CASSITGPGAGEYNEQFF. DNA of the CDR3: TGTGCCAGTAGTATTACCGGCCCGGGGGCGGGGGAGTACAATGAGCAGTTCTTC. The chain combines TRBV19 with TRBJ2-1; TRBD2 is a possible D gene (7 bases). V shed 3 bases and J shed 4 bases, with 22 bases lying between them. This CDR3 is 18 amino acids long. Germline assignment: CDR1 LNHDA and CDR2 SQIVND (reference sequence). Full variable domain (outside the CDR3, taken from reference TRBV19 and TRBJ2-1): DGGITQSPKYLFRKEGQNVTLSCEQNLNHDAMYWYRQDPGQGLRLIYYSQIVNDFQKGDIAEGYSVSREKKESFPLTVTSAQKNPTAFYLCASSITGPGAGEYNEQFFGPGTRLTVL.

As regards this clonotype: This may stem from a read error, because a much larger clone lies one nucleotide away. The CDR3 protein is CASSLSRVLTDTQYF. CDR3 DNA sequence: TGTGCCAGTAGTTTGAGCAGGGTTTTGACAGATACGCAGTATTTT. The rearrangement links TRBV19 to TRBJ2-3; TRBD1 might be the D (5 bases). The germline V gene encodes CDR1 LNHDA and CDR2 SQIVND (reference sequence). The CDR3 contains 15 residues. V was clipped by 5 bases and J by 3 bases, with 15 bases between them.

The chain joins TRBV7-2 to TRBJ2-1; 8 nucleotides align to TRBD2. The CDR3 is 16 residues long. CDR1 and CDR2 from the germline V gene are SGHTA and FQGNSA. V trimming: 1 base; J trimming: 9 bases; junction bases outside the gene matches: 11. Written as DNA, the CDR3 is TGTGCCAGCAGCTTAGTAGGGACTAGGGGTGTTAGTGAGCAGTTCTTC. Its protein is CASSLVGTRGVSEQFF.

The chain uses TRBV9 and TRBJ2-1; TRBD2 matches 7 bases. In germline, CDR1 is SGDLS, CDR2 YYNGEE. This CDR3 has 16 residues. The V and J ends lost 2 bases and 3 bases, in that order; junction bases with no gene match: 8. The CDR3: CASSVKWGGNYNEQFF. CDR3 bases: TGTGCCAGCAGCGTCAAGTGGGGAGGGAACTACAATGAGCAGTTCTTC. Full variable domain (rest looked up from reference TRBV9 and TRBJ2-1): DSGVTQTPKHLITATGQRVTLRCSPRSGDLSVYWYQQSLDQGLQFLIQYYNGEERAKGNILERFSAQQFPDLHSELNLSSLELGDSALYFCASSVKWGGNYNEQFFGPGTRLTVL.

This clonotype is labeled as medium-sized. This chain uses TRBV12-3 or TRBV12-4 with TRBJ1-3; D unclear. The CDR3 runs 12 residues. V gave up 4 bases and J gave up 4 bases, with 5 bases separating them. In DNA, the CDR3 is TGTGCCAGCAGTTCTGAGGGAAACACCATATATTTT. This codes for CASSSEGNTIYF.

V usage is TRBV6-6 and J usage is TRBJ2-1; D is undetermined. Germline CDR1 reads MNHNY; CDR2 reads SVGAGI (reference sequence). The V end was cut by 4 bases, the J end by 4 bases, with 8 bases between. The CDR3 contains 13 residues. The CDR3 nucleotides read TGTGCCAGCAGTTTTTTGGAATACAATGAGCAGTTCTTC. The encoded protein is CASSFLEYNEQFF.